This TCR beta chain appears in the sequencing data of a study of blood T cell repertoires in COVID-19. Study in general: Whether acute or convalescent, the COVID-19 samples came from the United States, Italy and Spain. T cells, B-cell-depleted T cells, or PBMCs supplied cDNA or gDNA.

Under the authors' procedure: For nucleated cells, counts were estimated from reference gene primer amplification. Sequenced by immunoSEQ multiplex PCR; TCRdb stores in-frame clones only, minus some. D and trimming were read from the DNA, whereas the V and J calls and clone size are those reported in that table. The sample holds a few hundred thousand clones, just over 85% seen once. The CDR3 contains 14 residues. Trimming removed 5 bases from V and 6 bases from J; junction bases left unmatched: 8. Germline CDR1 and CDR2: SEHNR and FQNEAQ (reference sequence). This sequence was found in a man under 40 who had recovered from COVID-19. The chain employs TRBV7-9 and TRBJ1-1, with 8 bases lining up with TRBD1. Sequencing was performed on peripheral blood. The CDR3 DNA reads as TGTGCCAGCAGCGAGACTCCGACAGGGGCTGAAGCTTTCTTT. This translates into CASSETPTGAEAFF.